This T cell receptor beta chain is drawn from a study of cytomegalovirus exposure and HLA in healthy donors. Study results and caveats: CMV serostatus was the sole immune exposure data available.

The germline V gene has CDR1 MNHEY and CDR2 SMNVEV (reference sequence). The CDR3 sequence is 17 residues long. The V gene end was trimmed by 5 bases and the J gene end by 5 bases; junction bases not matched to a gene: 16. As concerns this clone: Its cognate antigen is unknown.

This PCR relied on a set of 60 Vbeta primers and 13 Jbeta primers. The repertoire was sequenced with immunoSEQ multiplex PCR; TCRdb's copy has only in-frame clones and lacks some. This sample has about 170,000 clones, with 80% found just once. The sequenced sample was PBMCs. V gene TRBV27 combines with J gene TRBJ1-1, with TRBD1 matching over 8 bases. The source is a woman in her 50s in good health and CMV-seropositive. The CDR3 loop is CASSPHRDRGRWTEAFF. The CDR3 DNA is TGTGCCAGCAGTCCCCACAGAGACAGGGGTCGGTGGACTGAAGCTTTCTTT.